The rows below give T cell receptor beta chains drawn from one sample of a study of blood T cell repertoires in COVID-19. The table came from immunoSEQ multiplex PCR; TCRdb's copy has only in-frame clones and leaves some out. The sample yields 350,000 to 450,000 clones, 85% seen once. The sample comprised peripheral blood. The receptors were gathered from a woman aged 18-35 years with acute or convalescent COVID-19. Both conserved end residues are part of each CDR3. The order of the fields is CDR3 length, clone size, V gene, CDR3 protein. Rows may omit the clone size; those that give it use once, few, many or a size class.

CDR3 length: 16
clone size: once
V gene: TRBV6-1
CDR3 protein: CASSDITLGGRNIQYF

CDR3 length: 13
clone size: NA
V gene: TRBV12-3/TRBV12-4
CDR3 protein: CATADRANYGYTF

CDR3 length: 13
clone size: NA
V gene: TRBV9
CDR3 protein: CASSVDQGTEAFF

CDR3 length: 13
clone size: NA
V gene: TRBV19
CDR3 protein: CASSTDGTYEQYF

CDR3 length: 14
clone size: few
V gene: TRBV13
CDR3 protein: CASSLSTLTPTQYF

CDR3 length: 17
clone size: NA
V gene: TRBV19
CDR3 protein: CASSIPGQGAANEKLFF

CDR3 length: 17
clone size: NA
V gene: TRBV19
CDR3 protein: CASSLLSSGSRTDTQYF

CDR3 length: 14
clone size: NA
V gene: TRBV7-9
CDR3 protein: CASSFYPGLTEAFF

CDR3 length: 15
clone size: NA
V gene: TRBV24-1
CDR3 protein: CATSDPQGAQYGYTF

CDR3 length: 16
clone size: NA
V gene: TRBV13
CDR3 protein: CASSSTGMTDQETQYF

CDR3 length: 16
clone size: NA
V gene: TRBV11-2
CDR3 protein: CASSRDRVGIGYGYTF

CDR3 length: 14
clone size: NA
V gene: TRBV21-1
CDR3 protein: CAKRQGRGNQPQHF

CDR3 length: 14
clone size: NA
V gene: TRBV7-8
CDR3 protein: CASSSRSRQHEAFF

CDR3 length: 13
clone size: few
V gene: TRBV3-1/TRBV3-2
CDR3 protein: CASSPPDITEAFF

CDR3 length: 14
clone size: NA
V gene: TRBV24-1
CDR3 protein: CATSVGQGTDTQYF

CDR3 length: 15
clone size: few
V gene: TRBV3-1/TRBV3-2
CDR3 protein: CASSQLGGRPDTQYF

CDR3 length: 13
clone size: NA
V gene: TRBV19
CDR3 protein: CASSIGTTNGYTF

CDR3 length: 15
clone size: NA
V gene: TRBV4-2
CDR3 protein: CASSQDRDRNQPQHF

CDR3 length: 13
clone size: NA
V gene: TRBV7-3
CDR3 protein: CASSVEGNTEAFF

CDR3 length: 17
clone size: NA
V gene: TRBV9
CDR3 protein: CASSVGMSGSYNSPLHF

CDR3 length: 13
clone size: NA
V gene: TRBV10-3
CDR3 protein: CAISESRDRGAFF

CDR3 length: 14
clone size: NA
V gene: TRBV11-3
CDR3 protein: CASSSRGGDTEAFF

CDR3 length: 17
clone size: NA
V gene: TRBV7-9
CDR3 protein: CASSFQFDRGLHYGYTF

CDR3 length: 16
clone size: NA
V gene: TRBV19
CDR3 protein: CASSTTSGMRTYEQYF

CDR3 length: 14
clone size: NA
V gene: TRBV5-1
CDR3 protein: CASTPGQITDTQYF

CDR3 length: 18
clone size: NA
V gene: TRBV15
CDR3 protein: CATSREATDINFNYGYTF

CDR3 length: 15
clone size: once
V gene: TRBV19
CDR3 protein: CASSISGRVRNEQFF

CDR3 length: 14
clone size: NA
V gene: TRBV6-6
CDR3 protein: CASRQDRDNTEAFF

CDR3 length: 13
clone size: NA
V gene: TRBV7-9
CDR3 protein: CASTTAGEYEQYF

CDR3 length: 16
clone size: NA
V gene: TRBV3-1/TRBV3-2
CDR3 protein: CASSQMPGTEAGPQHF

CDR3 length: 15
clone size: NA
V gene: TRBV2
CDR3 protein: CASSHGTASTDTQYF

CDR3 length: 15
clone size: NA
V gene: TRBV19
CDR3 protein: CASIDRGRGNTEAFF

CDR3 length: 14
clone size: NA
V gene: TRBV19
CDR3 protein: CASSVSGGKDTQYF

CDR3 length: 17
clone size: NA
V gene: TRBV5-6
CDR3 protein: CASSLWTGPGLFGEAFF

CDR3 length: 17
clone size: NA
V gene: TRBV5-5
CDR3 protein: CASSRDMTSVSTDTQYF

CDR3 length: 15
clone size: NA
V gene: TRBV29-1
CDR3 protein: CSVVLDRGHSYEQYF

CDR3 length: 17
clone size: NA
V gene: TRBV3-1/TRBV3-2
CDR3 protein: CASSQTAWGEGPYEQYF

CDR3 length: 13
clone size: NA
V gene: TRBV6-4
CDR3 protein: CASSVTENEKLFF

CDR3 length: 15
clone size: NA
V gene: TRBV4-1
CDR3 protein: CASSQAQGDRYEQYF

CDR3 length: 13
clone size: NA
V gene: TRBV5-5
CDR3 protein: CASSANRGYEQYF

CDR3 length: 14
clone size: NA
V gene: TRBV6-5
CDR3 protein: CASSYTPTGDGYTF

CDR3 length: 15
clone size: NA
V gene: TRBV9
CDR3 protein: CASSVSSGRTYEQYF

CDR3 length: 14
clone size: NA
V gene: TRBV5-1
CDR3 protein: CASSSRQGSGGYTF

CDR3 length: 14
clone size: NA
V gene: TRBV3-1/TRBV3-2
CDR3 protein: CASSLGGENYGYTF

CDR3 length: 14
clone size: NA
V gene: TRBV4-1
CDR3 protein: CAVGSPGKTDTQYF

CDR3 length: 19
clone size: NA
V gene: TRBV24-1
CDR3 protein: CATSDPTTGGGGTYNEQFF

CDR3 length: 12
clone size: NA
V gene: TRBV7-9
CDR3 protein: CASSLANYEQYF

CDR3 length: 15
clone size: NA
V gene: TRBV29-1
CDR3 protein: CSVREQGSMNTEAFF

CDR3 length: 15
clone size: NA
V gene: TRBV4-2
CDR3 protein: CASSQEKGLAGEQFF

CDR3 length: 15
clone size: NA
V gene: TRBV6-5
CDR3 protein: CASSYNTGGETEAFF

CDR3 length: 15
clone size: NA
V gene: TRBV6-6
CDR3 protein: CASSYSGTGWGEAFF

CDR3 length: 15
clone size: NA
V gene: TRBV6-5
CDR3 protein: CASLIKQGLTDTQYF

CDR3 length: 18
clone size: NA
V gene: TRBV3-1/TRBV3-2
CDR3 protein: CASSHLVETSYSGNTIYF

CDR3 length: 15
clone size: NA
V gene: TRBV6-5
CDR3 protein: CASMARDRGTYEQYF

CDR3 length: 13
clone size: NA
V gene: TRBV30
CDR3 protein: CAWSVQGPYGYTF

CDR3 length: 14
clone size: NA
V gene: TRBV19
CDR3 protein: CASSMGGRANEQYF

CDR3 length: 17
clone size: NA
V gene: TRBV7-3
CDR3 protein: CASNCRQALSWANVLTF

CDR3 length: 17
clone size: NA
V gene: TRBV12-5
CDR3 protein: CASGSPQTGTVNTEAFF

CDR3 length: 15
clone size: once
V gene: TRBV7-8
CDR3 protein: CASSSYRTSNYEQYF